The clone carrying this TCR beta chain was counted a single time. Its cognate antigen is unknown. This sample is drawn from a study of OX40 agonist ivuxolimab in advanced cancers. Study-level background: Patients were treated with intravenous ivuxolimab, dosed at 0.01 to 10 mg/kg and infused every 2 weeks.

Findings and caveats of the study: Some nonresponders additionally presented with little normalized T-cell clonal expansion.

This table comes from immunoSEQ multiplex PCR, and its TCRdb copy is limited to in-frame clones, with some not included. The table lists roughly 67,000 clones, approximately 86% of them singletons, with around 5.1% in the top ten. Per germline, CDR1 LNHDA and CDR2 SQIVND (reference sequence). V lost 6 bases and J lost 5, with 13 bases in between. This CDR3 comprises 13 residues. Blood sampling took place at baseline, cycle 4 day 1, and cycle 7 day 1. The rearrangement uses TRBV19 and TRBJ1-1; D is possibly TRBD1 (5 bases). The receptor was isolated from an adult with an advanced solid tumor such as melanoma, head and neck, liver or kidney cancer. This specimen was CD4+ or CD8+ T cells sorted from blood, taken in a trial of the OX40 agonist ivuxolimab. In DNA form, the CDR3 reads TGTGCCAGTAGCAACCAGGGTACTACTGAAGCTTTCTTT. Protein product: CASSNQGTTEAFF.